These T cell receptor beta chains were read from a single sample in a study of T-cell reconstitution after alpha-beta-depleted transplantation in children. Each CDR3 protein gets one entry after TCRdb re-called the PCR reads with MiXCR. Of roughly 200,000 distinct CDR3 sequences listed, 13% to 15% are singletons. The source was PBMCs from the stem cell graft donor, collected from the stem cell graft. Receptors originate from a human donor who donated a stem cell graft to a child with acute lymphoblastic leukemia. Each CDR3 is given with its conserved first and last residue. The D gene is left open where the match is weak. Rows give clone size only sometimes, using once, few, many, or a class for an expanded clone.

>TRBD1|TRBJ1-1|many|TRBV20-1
CSARDARTGDTEAFF
TGCAGTGCTAGAGATGCTAGGACAGGGGACACTGAAGCTTTCTTT
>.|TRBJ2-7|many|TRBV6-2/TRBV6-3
CAVAETGEQYF
TGTGCCGTGGCCGAAACGGGGGAGCAGTACTTC
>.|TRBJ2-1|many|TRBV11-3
CASSQPSVSSYNEQFF
TGTGCCAGCAGCCAACCGAGCGTTAGCTCCTACAATGAGCAGTTCTTC
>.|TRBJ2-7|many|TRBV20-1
CSASTRAPLYEQYF
TGCAGTGCTAGCACCAGGGCCCCCCTTTACGAGCAGTACTTC
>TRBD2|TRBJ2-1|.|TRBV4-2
CASSQPSRLAGGPEQFF
TGTGCCAGCAGCCAACCTTCCCGTCTAGCGGGAGGGCCTGAGCAGTTCTTC
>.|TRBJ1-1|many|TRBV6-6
CASSYGGYTEAFF
TGTGCCAGCAGTTACGGCGGCTACACTGAAGCTTTCTTT
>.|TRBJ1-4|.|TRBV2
CASVEGGTRNEKLFF
TGTGCCAGCGTCGAGGGAGGGACGAGGAATGAAAAACTGTTTTTT
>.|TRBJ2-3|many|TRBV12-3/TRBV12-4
CASRAGYDTQYF
TGTGCCAGCAGGGCGGGATATGATACGCAGTATTTT
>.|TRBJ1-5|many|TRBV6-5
CASSWAGTELNQPQHF
TGTGCCAGCAGTTGGGCCGGGACGGAACTTAATCAGCCCCAGCATTTT
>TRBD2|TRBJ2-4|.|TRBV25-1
CASSEGLARGKAKNIQYF
TGTGCCAGCAGTGAAGGACTAGCGAGAGGAAAAGCCAAAAACATTCAGTACTTC
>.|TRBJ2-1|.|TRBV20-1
CSAESTMDNEQFF
TGCAGTGCTGAGAGTACGATGGACAATGAGCAGTTCTTC
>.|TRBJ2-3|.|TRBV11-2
CASEVKDSGSNTQYF
TGTGCCAGCGAAGTGAAAGACTCGGGTTCTAATACGCAGTATTTT
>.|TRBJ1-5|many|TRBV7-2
CASSDQNQGDQPQHF
TGTGCCAGCAGCGACCAGAATCAAGGGGATCAGCCCCAGCATTTT
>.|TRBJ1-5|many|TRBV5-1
CASSCRPNPSRCHF
TGCGCCAGCAGCTGTAGGCCTAATCCCTCTAGGTGCCATTTT
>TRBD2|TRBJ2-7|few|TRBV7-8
CASSGHGTTYEQYF
TGTGCCAGCAGCGGGCACGGGACTACCTACGAGCAGTACTTC
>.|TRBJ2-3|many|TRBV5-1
CASSLERPSSTDTQYF
TGCGCCAGCAGCTTGGAAAGGCCTTCTAGCACAGATACGCAGTATTTT
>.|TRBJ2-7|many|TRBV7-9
CASSFGHYEQYF
TGTGCCAGCAGCTTCGGGCACTACGAGCAGTACTTC
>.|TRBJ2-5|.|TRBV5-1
CASSLGPKGSGAQETQYF
TGCGCCAGCAGCTTGGGTCCCAAGGGAAGTGGGGCCCAAGAGACCCAGTACTTC
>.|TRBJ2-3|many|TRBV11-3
CASSFRDLSTDTQYF
TGTGCCAGCAGCTTTCGGGACTTAAGCACAGATACGCAGTATTTT
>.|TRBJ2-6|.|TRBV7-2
CASSLGQPGANVLTF
TGTGCCAGCAGCTTAGGGCAACCCGGGGCCAACGTCCTGACTTTC
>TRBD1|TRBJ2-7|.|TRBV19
CASSARTGAVEQYF
TGTGCCAGTAGTGCCCGGACAGGAGCTGTCGAGCAGTACTTC
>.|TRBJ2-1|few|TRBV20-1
CSARGLRKTNEQFF
TGCAGTGCTAGGGGGCTACGAAAGACCAATGAGCAGTTCTTC
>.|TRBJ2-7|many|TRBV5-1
CASSPDGVGSYEQYF
TGCGCCAGCAGCCCCGACGGAGTAGGCTCCTACGAGCAGTACTTC
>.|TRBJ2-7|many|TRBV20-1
CSASEGQVHEQYF
TGCAGTGCTAGCGAGGGGCAGGTCCACGAGCAGTACTTC
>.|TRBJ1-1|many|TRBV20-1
CSARRVGENTEAFF
TGCAGTGCCCGTAGAGTAGGGGAGAACACTGAAGCTTTCTTT
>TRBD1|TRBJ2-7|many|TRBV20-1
CSARGQGDDDEQYF
TGCAGTGCTAGAGGACAGGGAGACGACGACGAGCAGTACTTC
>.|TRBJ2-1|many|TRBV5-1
CASSLLWSTYNEQFF
TGCGCCAGCAGCTTGTTGTGGTCTACTTACAATGAGCAGTTCTTC
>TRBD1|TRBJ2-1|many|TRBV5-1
CASSRGQPQNNEQFF
TGCGCCAGCAGCAGGGGACAGCCCCAAAACAATGAGCAGTTCTTC
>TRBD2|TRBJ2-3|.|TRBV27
CASGVAGDTGYF
TGTGCCAGCGGGGTAGCGGGAGATACGGGGTATTTT
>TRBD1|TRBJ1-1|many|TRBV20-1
CSAGKGGRNTEAFF
TGCAGTGCTGGAAAAGGGGGCAGGAACACTGAAGCTTTCTTT
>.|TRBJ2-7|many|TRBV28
CASSPGEPGEHEQYF
TGTGCCAGCAGCCCCGGGGAGCCAGGGGAACACGAGCAGTACTTC
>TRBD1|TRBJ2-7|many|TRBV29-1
CSVTPPGQGGEQYF
TGCAGCGTGACTCCACCGGGACAGGGGGGCGAGCAGTACTTC
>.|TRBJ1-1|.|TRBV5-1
CASSLGGGLTEAFF
TGCGCCAGCAGCTTGGGGGGGGGGCTCACTGAAGCTTTCTTT
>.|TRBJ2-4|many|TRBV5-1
CASTLSTGDIQYF
TGCGCCAGTACCCTGTCCACCGGGGACATTCAGTACTTC
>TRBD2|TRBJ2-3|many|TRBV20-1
CSAGGLAGGPGTQYF
TGCAGTGCGGGGGGACTAGCGGGAGGACCGGGTACGCAGTATTTT
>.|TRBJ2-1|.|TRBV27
CASSPRPEFF
TGTGCCAGCAGTCCGAGGCCGGAGTTCTTC
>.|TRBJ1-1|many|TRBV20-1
CSASRVGGAFF
TGCAGTGCTAGTAGGGTTGGAGGCGCTTTCTTT
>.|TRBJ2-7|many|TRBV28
CASSFTGRRIEPYF
TGTGCCAGCAGTTTTACCGGGAGAAGGATCGAGCCGTACTTC
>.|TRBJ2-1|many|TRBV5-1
CASREAAGYNEQFF
TGCGCCAGCCGAGAGGCTGCGGGTTACAATGAGCAGTTCTTC
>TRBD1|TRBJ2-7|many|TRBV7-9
CASSLGSGQWSEQYF
TGTGCCAGCAGCTTAGGGTCGGGACAGTGGAGCGAGCAGTACTTC
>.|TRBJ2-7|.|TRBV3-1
CASSPSGLNHEQYF
TGTGCCAGCAGCCCCTCAGGGTTGAACCACGAGCAGTACTTC
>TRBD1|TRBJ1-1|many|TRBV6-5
CASRQGGQVTEAFF
TGTGCCAGCAGGCAGGGGGGACAGGTCACTGAAGCTTTCTTT
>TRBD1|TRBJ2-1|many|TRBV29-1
CSFRDSNYNEQFF
TGCAGCTTCCGGGACAGCAATTACAATGAGCAGTTCTTC
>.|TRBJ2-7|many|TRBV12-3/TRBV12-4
CASSWTGTALNEQYF
TGTGCCAGCAGTTGGACCGGAACGGCCCTAAACGAGCAGTACTTC
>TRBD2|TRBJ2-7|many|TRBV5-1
CASSSRTSGSYEQYF
TGCGCCAGCAGCTCCCGGACTAGCGGGAGCTACGAGCAGTACTTC
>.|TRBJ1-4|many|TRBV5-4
CASSLDGRGDEKLFF
TGTGCCAGCAGCTTGGATGGTCGGGGTGATGAAAAACTGTTTTTT
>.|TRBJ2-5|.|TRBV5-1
CGSSPAWGSPGETQYF
TGCGGCAGCAGCCCGGCGTGGGGGTCGCCCGGGGAGACCCAGTACTTC
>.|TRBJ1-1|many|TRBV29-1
CSVEGTANTEAFF
TGCAGCGTTGAAGGGACAGCCAACACTGAAGCTTTCTTT
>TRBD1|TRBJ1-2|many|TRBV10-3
CAIMQDRGGYTF
TGTGCCATCATGCAGGACAGGGGCGGCTACACCTTC
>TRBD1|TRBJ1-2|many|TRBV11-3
CASSTVPGQGRMYGYTF
TGTGCCAGCAGCACCGTCCCGGGACAGGGGAGAATGTATGGCTACACCTTC
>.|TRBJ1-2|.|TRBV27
CASSLFYRDPYGYTF
TGTGCCAGCAGTTTATTTTACAGGGACCCCTATGGCTACACCTTC
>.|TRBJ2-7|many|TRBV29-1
CSVVPEFSSYEQYF
TGCAGCGTTGTCCCAGAGTTTTCCTCCTACGAGCAGTACTTC